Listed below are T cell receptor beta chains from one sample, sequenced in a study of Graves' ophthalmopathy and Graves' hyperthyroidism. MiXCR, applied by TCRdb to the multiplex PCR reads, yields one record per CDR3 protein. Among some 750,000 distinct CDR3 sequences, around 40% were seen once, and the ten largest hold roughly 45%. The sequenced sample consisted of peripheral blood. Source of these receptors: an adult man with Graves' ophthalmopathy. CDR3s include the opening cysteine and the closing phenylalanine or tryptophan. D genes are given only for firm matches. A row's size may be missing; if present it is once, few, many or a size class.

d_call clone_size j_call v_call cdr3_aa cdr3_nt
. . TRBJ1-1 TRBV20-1 CSASALFEGGAEAFF TGCAGTGCTAGCGCCCTGTTCGAGGGTGGGGCTGAAGCTTTCTTT
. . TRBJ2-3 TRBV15 CATSRDREGTDTQYF TGTGCCACCAGCAGAGACAGGGAGGGCACAGATACGCAGTATTTT
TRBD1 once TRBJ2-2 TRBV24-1 CATSDLTTGTGATGELFF TGTGCCACCAGTGATTTAACGACCGGGACAGGGGCCACCGGGGAGCTGTTTTTT
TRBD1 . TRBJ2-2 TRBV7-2 CASGQGGTGELFF TGTGCCTCCGGACAGGGGGGCACCGGGGAGCTGTTTTTT
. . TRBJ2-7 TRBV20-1 CSAGPWERSYEQYF TGCAGTGCTGGGCCTTGGGAGAGGTCCTACGAGCAGTACTTC
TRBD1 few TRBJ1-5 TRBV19 CASKGDRSRSFSNQPQHF TGTGCCAGTAAGGGGGACAGGTCCCGCTCTTTTAGCAATCAGCCCCAGCATTTT
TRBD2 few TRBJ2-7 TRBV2 CASSSRGTSYLEQYF TGTGCCAGCAGCTCCCGAGGGACTAGTTATCTCGAGCAGTACTTC
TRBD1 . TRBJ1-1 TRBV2 CASSDGQGWMTEAFF TGTGCCAGCAGTGATGGACAGGGCTGGATGACTGAAGCTTTCTTT
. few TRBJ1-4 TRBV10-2 CASSEGGTERKLFF TGTGCCAGCAGTGAAGGTGGAACGGAGCGAAAACTGTTTTTT
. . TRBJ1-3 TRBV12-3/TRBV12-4 CASTQYSGNTIYF TGTGCCAGCACCCAATACTCTGGAAACACCATATATTTT
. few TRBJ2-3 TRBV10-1 CASSGGRDTQYF TGCGCCAGCAGCGGAGGGCGGGATACGCAGTATTTT
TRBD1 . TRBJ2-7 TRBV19 CASSIRGQGDYEQYF TGTGCCAGTAGTATTCGCGGACAGGGGGATTACGAGCAGTACTTC
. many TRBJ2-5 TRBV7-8 CASSFREGGRWETQYF TGTGCCAGCAGCTTTCGAGAGGGGGGGCGGTGGGAGACCCAGTACTTC
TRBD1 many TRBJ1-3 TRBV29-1 CSVNDRAGNTIYF TGCAGCGTTAACGACAGGGCTGGAAACACCATATATTTT
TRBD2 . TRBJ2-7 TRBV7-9 CASSLMASGTYEQYF TGTGCCAGCAGTTTAATGGCTAGCGGGACGTACGAGCAGTACTTC
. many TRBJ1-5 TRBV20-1 CSARARWDQPQHF TGCAGTGCTAGAGCTAGGTGGGATCAGCCCCAGCATTTT
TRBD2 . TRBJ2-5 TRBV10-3 CASLAEAEDTQYF TGTGCCTCCCTAGCGGAGGCGGAAGATACGCAGTACTTC
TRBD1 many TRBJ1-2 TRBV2 CASSWDREVGGYTF TGTGCCAGCAGTTGGGACAGGGAGGTCGGAGGCTACACCTTC
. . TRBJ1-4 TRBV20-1 CSARETHEKLFF TGCAGTGCTAGGGAAACTCATGAAAAACTGTTTTTT
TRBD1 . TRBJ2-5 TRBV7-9 CASSPGGRQGRETQYF TGTGCCAGCAGTCCAGGTGGACGACAGGGCCGGGAGACCCAGTACTTC